This note documents a single TCR beta chain sequence. Its target is not known. V shed 6 bases, J shed 4 bases, and the junction held 8 bases outside the gene matches. The germline V gene encodes CDR1 DFQATT and CDR2 SNEGSKA (reference sequence). The CDR3 covers 13 residues. Amplification started from genomic DNA. The TCR beta CDR3 region was amplified using 30 forward and 13 reverse primers. TCRdb independently ran MiXCR on the multiplex PCR reads; one entry per CDR3 protein. The data hold approximately 260,000 distinct CDR3 sequences, with around 50% observed a single time. The data were taken from a study of type 1 and type 2 diabetes patients. Study-level results: Type 1 diabetes repertoires were significantly less diverse than type 2 diabetes ones.

Donors had no other autoimmune disease or infection in four weeks. The sequencing sample was made of peripheral blood mononuclear cells (PBMCs). The source of this sequence is a man between 18 and 35 years old with type 2 diabetes. The V and J genes are TRBV20-1 and TRBJ1-2; TRBD1 aligns across 7 bases. As DNA, the CDR3 is TGCAGTGCACCGAGACAGGGAACCTATGGCTACACCTTC. Translated, it gives CSAPRQGTYGYTF.